The 19 T cell receptor beta chains below come from one sample, sequenced in a study of early T cells in non-severe SARS-CoV-2 infection. MiXCR was run by TCRdb on the 5' RACE reads, yielding one entry per CDR3 protein. The sample records roughly 90,000 distinct CDR3 sequences, about 14% being singletons. The material sequenced was whole blood. Receptors were obtained from an adult who was a healthcare worker with PCR-confirmed SARS-CoV-2 infection or an uninfected control (not recorded which).

The chain employs TRBV28 and TRBJ1-2; D gene uncertain. Per germline, CDR1 MDHEN and CDR2 SYDVKM. V gave up 5 bases and J gave up 4 bases, with 11 bases separating them. The length of the CDR3 is 13 residues. The CDR3 spells CASSLPYFYGYTF. The CDR3 coding sequence is TGTGCCAGCAGTCTACCTTATTTCTATGGCTACACCTTC.

At least ten counts were recorded for this clonotype. The V call is TRBV20-1, the J call TRBJ1-1; 7 bases agree with TRBD1. CDR3 length: 14 amino acids. The germline CDR1 and CDR2 sequences are DFQATT and SNEGSKA (reference sequence). V trimming: 4 bases; J trimming: 0 bases; junction bases outside the gene matches: 5. The CDR3: CSATGGRLNTEAFF. The CDR3 nucleotides are TGCAGTGCTACAGGGGGACGGTTGAACACTGAAGCTTTCTTT.

With respect to this clonotype: A much bigger clone sits one base away, suggesting this may be a read error. V usage is TRBV6-1 and J usage is TRBJ1-2; no clear D. The germline gives CDR1 MNHNS, CDR2 SASEGT. This CDR3 has 18 residues. Trimming took 4 bases from V and 5 from J, leaving 26 bases between them. For the CDR3, the DNA is TGTGCCAGCAGTGGAGGCCGTCACTCCTACGCTTCCTTTTATGGCTACACCTTC. This translates into CASSGGRHSYASFYGYTF.

This clonotype has at least ten counts. This chain joins TRBV5-1 and TRBJ1-5, with 11 bases that match TRBD1. The CDR3 contains 13 residues. V shed 3 bases, J shed 8 bases, and the junction held 1 base outside the gene matches. Germline assignment: CDR1 SGHRS and CDR2 YFSETQ. In nucleotides, the CDR3 is TGCGCCAGCAGCTGGGACAGGGGGGAGCCCCAGCATTTT. This gives the protein CASSWDRGEPQHF.

This clonotype appeared a few times. J is TRBJ2-1 and V is TRBV6-4; 13 bases map to TRBD2. From germline, CDR1 is MRHNA and CDR2 SNTAGT. The CDR3 length is 18 residues. After removal of 3 bases from V and 6 bases from J, the junction contained 11 bases not matched to a gene. This CDR3 is CASSELGLAGVYSNEQFF. CDR3 DNA sequence: TGTGCCAGCAGTGAGCTTGGACTAGCGGGGGTTTACTCCAATGAGCAGTTCTTC.

This sequence joins TRBV6-5 and TRBJ1-2, with TRBD1 matching 10 bases. Germline V gives CDR1 MNHEY, CDR2 SVGAGI. There are 14 residues in the CDR3. The junction had 12 bases not matched to a gene; V was cut back by 10 bases and J by 7 bases. Here the CDR3 DNA reads TGTGCCACCCGAAGCCGGACAGGGGGGGGTGGCTACACCTTC. Translating gives CATRSRTGGGGYTF.

The chain carries TRBV7-9 and TRBJ1-4; TRBD1 aligns across 8 bases. The V gene's germline CDR1 is SEHNR and CDR2 FQNEAQ (reference sequence). V trimming: 5 bases; J trimming: 10 bases; junction bases outside the gene matches: 15. The CDR3 length is 16 residues. The CDR3 here is CASSLHGGAGGRKLFF. In DNA form, the CDR3 reads TGTGCCAGCAGCCTACACGGAGGGGCAGGGGGCAGAAAACTGTTTTTT. Full variable domain (rest looked up from reference TRBV7-9 and TRBJ1-4): DTGVSQNPRHKITKRGQNVTFRCDPISEHNRLYWYRQTLGQGPEFLTYFQNEAQLEKSRLLSDRFSAERPKGSFSTLEIQRTEQGDSAMYLCASSLHGGAGGRKLFFGSGTQLSVL.

The chain is built from TRBV12-3 or TRBV12-4 and TRBJ1-4; TRBD1 agrees at 10 bases. The V and J ends lost 5 bases and 7 bases, in that order; junction bases with no gene match: 7. This CDR3 has 15 amino acids. The CDR3 sequence: CASSTRTGGREKLFF. The CDR3 region has the DNA TGTGCCAGCAGTACCCGGACAGGGGGACGTGAAAAACTGTTTTTT.

This clonotype was seen many times. V and J are TRBV5-1 and TRBJ2-3, with TRBD1 matching over 12 bases. CDR1 is SGHRS, CDR2 YFSETQ, per germline. Trimming took 3 bases from V and 4 from J; bases not matched to a gene: 6. This CDR3 contains 16 residues. Written as DNA, the CDR3 is TGCGCCAGCAGCTCTCGGGACAGGGGGCATTCAGATACGCAGTATTTT. This gives the protein CASSSRDRGHSDTQYF.

This clonotype came up many times. The V gene is TRBV12-3 or TRBV12-4, the J gene TRBJ1-2, with D maybe TRBD1 (5 bases). Trimming took 7 bases from V and 6 from J, leaving 18 bases between them. The CDR3 length is 14 residues. The CDR3 spells CASTKGRQRNGYTF. The CDR3 coding sequence is TGTGCCAGCACTAAAGGTAGACAGAGAAATGGCTACACCTTC.

This clonotype was seen a few times. CDR3 in DNA: TGTGCCAGCAGCCAAAGGGGGACCCAGTACTTC. Translated, it gives CASSQRGTQYF. V is TRBV7-6 and J is TRBJ2-5, with a possible D match to TRBD1 (5 bases). The length of the CDR3 is 11 residues. Germline loops: CDR1 SGHVS, CDR2 FNYEAQ. The V end was cut by 5 bases, the J end by 7 bases, with 8 bases between.

The gene calls are TRBV7-2 and TRBJ1-4; 9 positions match TRBD1. The ends lost 3 bases at V and 2 bases at J; junction bases unmatched: 4. The V gene's germline CDR1 is SGHTA and CDR2 FQGNSA. The CDR3 length is 16 residues. The CDR3, as DNA: TGTGCCAGCAGCTTTTCCACAGGGGGCACTAATGAAAAACTGTTTTTT. Its translation: CASSFSTGGTNEKLFF.

The sample holds a few counts of this clonotype. The chain carries TRBV3-1 and TRBJ2-5; D might be TRBD1 (6 bases). CDR1 and CDR2 (germline): LGHDT, YNNKEL (reference sequence). V shed 2 bases and J shed 11 bases, with 12 bases lying between them. This CDR3 has 12 amino acids. The DNA of the CDR3 is TGTGCCAGCAGCCAACCCCAGCAGGGGCAGTACTTC. Amino acids: CASSQPQQGQYF.

This clonotype was detected a few times. The chain is built from TRBV27 and TRBJ1-2, with 11 bases fitting TRBD1. The germline CDR1 and CDR2 sequences are MNHEY and SMNVEV (reference sequence). The CDR3 has 14 residues. The J segment lost 6 bases and the V segment lost 5 bases, leaving 5 bases of the junction unmatched. DNA for the CDR3: TGTGCCAGCAGTACCGGGACAGGGGGTGATGGCTACACCTTC. Its translation is CASSTGTGGDGYTF.

The table lists this clonotype with many counts. The chain employs TRBV28 and TRBJ2-3, with D tentatively TRBD2 (7 bases). The CDR3 has 15 amino acids. The V end lost 2 bases, the J end lost 1 base, and 10 bases lay between the germline ends. Germline CDR1 reads MDHEN; CDR2 reads SYDVKM. The DNA of the CDR3 is TGTGCCAGCAGTTTAGGGGGGGCGGGCACAGATACGCAGTATTTT. This gives the protein CASSLGGAGTDTQYF.

This clonotype was counted a few times. The V gene is TRBV20-1, the J gene TRBJ1-3; D not certain. V gave up 6 bases and J gave up 0 bases, with 12 bases separating them. CDR1 and CDR2 (germline): DFQATT, SNEGSKA (reference sequence). The CDR3 extends over 14 amino acids. CDR3 bases: TGCAGTGCGCCAGAGAGAAGCTCTGGAAACACCATATATTTT. Protein product: CSAPERSSGNTIYF.

There are a few counts of this clonotype. This sequence joins TRBV12-3 or TRBV12-4 and TRBJ1-4; 7 nucleotides line up with TRBD1. V dropped 6 bases and J dropped 0; count of bases not matched to a gene: 10. The length of the CDR3 is 17 residues. The CDR3: CASSPRGQRATNEKLFF. Here the CDR3 DNA reads TGTGCCAGCAGCCCGAGGGGACAGAGAGCAACTAATGAAAAACTGTTTTTT.

This chain uses TRBV2 with TRBJ2-7; D call uncertain. From germline, CDR1 is SNHLY and CDR2 FYNNEI. The CDR3 extends over 10 amino acids. V lost 7 bases, J lost 7 bases, and 8 bases lay in between. CDR3 DNA: TGTGCCAGCATGAGTTGGGAGCAGTACGTC. Its protein product is CASMSWEQYV.

This clonotype was observed at least ten times. V gene TRBV7-8 combines with J gene TRBJ2-1; D perhaps matches TRBD2 (5 bases). V was cut by 10 bases and J by 9 bases, with 13 bases left in between. From germline, CDR1 is SGHVS and CDR2 FQNEAQ. This CDR3 is built from 11 residues. The CDR3 region is CATRKEGEQFF. The CDR3 DNA reads as TGTGCCACCCGAAAAGAGGGTGAGCAGTTCTTC. The whole variable domain, remainder taken from reference TRBV7-8 and TRBJ2-1, is GAGVSQSPRYKVAKRGQDVALRCDPISGHVSLFWYQQALGQGPEFLTYFQNEAQLDKSGLPSDRFFAERPEGSVSTLKIQRTQQEDSAVYLCATRKEGEQFFGPGTRLTVL.